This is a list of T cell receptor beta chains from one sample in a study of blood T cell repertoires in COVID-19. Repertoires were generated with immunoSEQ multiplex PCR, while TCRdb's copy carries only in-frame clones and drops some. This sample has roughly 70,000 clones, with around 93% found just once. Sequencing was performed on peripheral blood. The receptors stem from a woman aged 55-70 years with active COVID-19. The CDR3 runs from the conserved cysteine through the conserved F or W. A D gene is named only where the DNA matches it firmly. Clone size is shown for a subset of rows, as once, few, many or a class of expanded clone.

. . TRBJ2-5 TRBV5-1 TGCGCCAGCAGCTTGGCCGGGGGTGAGGAGACCCAGTACTTC CASSLAGGEETQYF
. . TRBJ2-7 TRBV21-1 TGTGCCAGCAGCAAATTAGGGACAGGGACCTACGAGCAGTACTTC CASSKLGTGTYEQYF
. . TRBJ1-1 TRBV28 TGTGCCACCTCAAGGGCGGCCAGGGACACTGAAGCTTTCTTT CATSRAARDTEAFF
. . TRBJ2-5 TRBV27 TGTGCCAGCAGGTTAGGGGGGGTCGGACTTCAAGAGACCCAGTACTTC CASRLGGVGLQETQYF
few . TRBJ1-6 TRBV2 TGTGCCAGCAGTGACAGGTTTAATTCACCCCTCCACTTT CASSDRFNSPLHF
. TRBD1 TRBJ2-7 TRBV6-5 TGTGCCAGCAGAACAGGGGGTAGGGCCTACGAGCAGTACTTC CASRTGGRAYEQYF
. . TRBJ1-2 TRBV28 TGTGCCAGCAGTTCGAGGGTTGGCTACACCTTC CASSSRVGYTF
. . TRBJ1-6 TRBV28 TGTGCCAGCAGTTTAGGGAGGGGCAGGGGTTCACCCCTCCACTTT CASSLGRGRGSPLHF
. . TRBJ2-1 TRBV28 TGTGCCACCGAGTCCTACAATGAGCAGTTCTTC CATESYNEQFF
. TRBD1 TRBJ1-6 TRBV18 TGTGCCAGCTCACCAAAACAGGGGGATTCACCCCTCCACTTT CASSPKQGDSPLHF
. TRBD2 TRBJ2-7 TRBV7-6 TGTGCCAGCAGCCTCGGACTAGCGGGAGGCAGGGCGCAGTACTTC CASSLGLAGGRAQYF
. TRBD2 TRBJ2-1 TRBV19 TGTGCCAGTAGTATGTCAGCGGCGGGAGTTCCCAATGAGCAGTTCTTC CASSMSAAGVPNEQFF
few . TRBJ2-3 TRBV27 TGTGCCAGCAGTTTGGTCAGGGGCCAAACTAGCACAGATACGCAGTATTTT CASSLVRGQTSTDTQYF
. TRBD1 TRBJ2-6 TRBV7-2 TGTGCCAGCAGCGTCAGGGACAGGGGGCGTGGGGCCAACGTCCTGACTTTC CASSVRDRGRGANVLTF
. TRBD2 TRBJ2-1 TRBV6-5 TGTGCCAGCAAGCTAGCGGGAGGAGGTTACAATGAGCAGTTCTTC CASKLAGGGYNEQFF